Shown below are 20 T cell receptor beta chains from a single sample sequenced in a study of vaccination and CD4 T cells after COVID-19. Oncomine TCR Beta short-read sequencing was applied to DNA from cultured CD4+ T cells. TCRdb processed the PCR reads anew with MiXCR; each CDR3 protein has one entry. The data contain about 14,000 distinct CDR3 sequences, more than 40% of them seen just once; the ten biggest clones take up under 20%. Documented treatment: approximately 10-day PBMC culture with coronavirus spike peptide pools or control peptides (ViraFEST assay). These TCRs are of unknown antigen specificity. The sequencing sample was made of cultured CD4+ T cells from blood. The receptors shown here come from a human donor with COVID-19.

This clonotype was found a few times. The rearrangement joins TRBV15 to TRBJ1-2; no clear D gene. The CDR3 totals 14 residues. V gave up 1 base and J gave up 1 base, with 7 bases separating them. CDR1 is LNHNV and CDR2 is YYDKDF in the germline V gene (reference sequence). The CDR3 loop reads CATSRGRNNYGYTF. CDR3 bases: TGTGCCACCAGCAGAGGCAGAAATAACTATGGCTACACCTTC.

The CDR3 bases are TGTGCCAGCAGCTTAGGTACAGGGGCCCAGCCCCAGCATTTT. Its translation: CASSLGTGAQPQHF. The chain employs TRBV7-2 and TRBJ1-5, with 7 nucleotides matching TRBD1. V lost 1 base to trimming and J lost 7 bases; unmatched junction nucleotides: 4. Looked up from germline, CDR1 is SGHTA and CDR2 is FQGNSA. The CDR3 loop spans 14 amino acids.

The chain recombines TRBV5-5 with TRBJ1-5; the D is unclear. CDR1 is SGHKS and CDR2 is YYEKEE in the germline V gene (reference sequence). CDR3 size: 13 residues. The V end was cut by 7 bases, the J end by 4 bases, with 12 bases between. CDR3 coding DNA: TGTGCCAGCTCCAATTTGGGGAATCAGCCCCAGCATTTT. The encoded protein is CASSNLGNQPQHF.

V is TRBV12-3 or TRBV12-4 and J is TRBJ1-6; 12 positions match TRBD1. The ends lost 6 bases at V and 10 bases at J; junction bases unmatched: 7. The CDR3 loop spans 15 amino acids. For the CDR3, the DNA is TGTGCCAGCAGCTTAACTGGGACAGGGGGCTCACCCCTCCACTTT. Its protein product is CASSLTGTGGSPLHF.

CDR3 region: CASSYGRKKGSYEQYF. The CDR3 region has the DNA TGTGCCAGCAGTTACGGACGGAAAAAAGGCTCCTACGAGCAGTACTTC. The rearrangement uses TRBV6-5 and TRBJ2-7; D not certain. The V gene lost 2 bases and the J gene lost 0 bases, with 14 bases spanning the gap. There are 16 residues in the CDR3. CDR1 MNHEY and CDR2 SVGAGI come from the germline V gene.

CDR3 bases: TGTGCCAGCAGCCAACCCCCCGCAGGGGCTGGGAACACTGAAGCTTTCTTT. Translated: CASSQPPAGAGNTEAFF. The chain joins TRBV5-6 to TRBJ1-1; tentative D call: TRBD1 (6 bases). The CDR3 extends over 17 amino acids. Germline-derived CDR1 and CDR2 are SGHDT and YYEEEE. The ends were cut back, 4 bases at V and 1 base at J, with 20 bases in the middle.

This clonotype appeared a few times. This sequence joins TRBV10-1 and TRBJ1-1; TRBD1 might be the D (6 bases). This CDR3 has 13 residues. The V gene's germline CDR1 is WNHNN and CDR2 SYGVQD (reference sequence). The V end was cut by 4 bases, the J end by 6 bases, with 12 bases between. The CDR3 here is CASSAGARAEAFF. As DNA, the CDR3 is TGCGCCAGCAGTGCGGGGGCGAGGGCTGAAGCTTTCTTT.

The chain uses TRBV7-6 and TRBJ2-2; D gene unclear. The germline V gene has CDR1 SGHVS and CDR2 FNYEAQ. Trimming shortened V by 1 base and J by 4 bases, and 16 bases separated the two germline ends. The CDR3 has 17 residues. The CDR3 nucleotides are TGTGCCAGCAGCTTAGAGGGTTCGGCAAGGAGCACCGGGGAGCTGTTTTTT. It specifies CASSLEGSARSTGELFF.

CDR3 sequence (DNA): TGTGCCAGCAGTGGGGGTAGCGGGGGCTACAATGAGCAGTTCTTC. The encoded protein is CASSGGSGGYNEQFF. The V and J genes are TRBV6-1 and TRBJ2-1; 9 bases are a match to TRBD2. The CDR3 covers 15 residues. The germline gives CDR1 MNHNS, CDR2 SASEGT. J lost 3 bases, V lost 4 bases, and 4 bases had no gene match.

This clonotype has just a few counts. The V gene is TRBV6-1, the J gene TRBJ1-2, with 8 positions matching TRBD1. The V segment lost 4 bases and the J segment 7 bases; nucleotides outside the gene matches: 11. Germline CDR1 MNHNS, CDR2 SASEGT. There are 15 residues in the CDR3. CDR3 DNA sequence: TGTGCCAGCAGTGCCTACGACAGGGGAGCGGGTGGCTACACCTTC. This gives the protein CASSAYDRGAGGYTF.

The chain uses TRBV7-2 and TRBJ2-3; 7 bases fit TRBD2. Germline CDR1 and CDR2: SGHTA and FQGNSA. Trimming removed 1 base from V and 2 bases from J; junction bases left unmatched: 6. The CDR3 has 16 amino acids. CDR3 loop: CASSLVGGGVTDTQYF. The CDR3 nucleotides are TGTGCCAGCAGCTTAGTCGGCGGGGGAGTCACAGATACGCAGTATTTT.

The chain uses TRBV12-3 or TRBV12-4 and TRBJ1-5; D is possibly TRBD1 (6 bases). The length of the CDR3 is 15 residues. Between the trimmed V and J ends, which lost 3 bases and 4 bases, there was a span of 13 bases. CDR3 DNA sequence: TGTGCCAGCAGTTTGTCGGGGGGCAGGAATCAGCCCCAGCATTTT. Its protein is CASSLSGGRNQPQHF.

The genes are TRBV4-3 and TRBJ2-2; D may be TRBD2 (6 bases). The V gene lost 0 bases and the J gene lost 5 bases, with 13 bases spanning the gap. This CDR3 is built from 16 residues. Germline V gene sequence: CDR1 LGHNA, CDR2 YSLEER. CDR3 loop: CASSQERGVLTGELFF. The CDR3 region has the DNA TGCGCCAGCAGCCAAGAGCGCGGGGTCTTGACCGGGGAGCTGTTTTTT.

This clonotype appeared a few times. CDR3 region: CASSDTGASTDTQYF. In nucleotides, the CDR3 is TGTGCCAGCAGTGACACAGGAGCTAGCACAGATACGCAGTATTTT. The chain employs TRBV6-1 and TRBJ2-3, with TRBD1 as a possible D gene (5 bases). Germline V CDR1 and CDR2: MNHNS, SASEGT. V was cut by 3 bases and J by 0 bases, with 10 bases left in between. The CDR3 loop spans 15 amino acids.

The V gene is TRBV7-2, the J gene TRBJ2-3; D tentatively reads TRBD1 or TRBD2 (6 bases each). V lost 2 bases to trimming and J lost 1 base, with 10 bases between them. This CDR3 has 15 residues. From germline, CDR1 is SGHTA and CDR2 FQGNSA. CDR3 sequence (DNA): TGTGCCAGCAGCTTAAAGAGGGGGGGCACAGATACGCAGTATTTT. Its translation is CASSLKRGGTDTQYF.

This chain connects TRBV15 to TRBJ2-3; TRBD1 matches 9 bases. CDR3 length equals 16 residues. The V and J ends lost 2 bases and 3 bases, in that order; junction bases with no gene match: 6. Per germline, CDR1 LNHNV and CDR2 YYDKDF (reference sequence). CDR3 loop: CATSRRRDRATDTQYF. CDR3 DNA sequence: TGTGCCACCAGCAGACGCCGGGACAGGGCTACAGATACGCAGTATTTT.

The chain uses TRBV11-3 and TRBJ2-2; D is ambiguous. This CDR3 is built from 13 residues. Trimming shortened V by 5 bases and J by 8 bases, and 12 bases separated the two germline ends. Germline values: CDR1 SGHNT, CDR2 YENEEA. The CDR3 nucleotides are TGTGCCAGCAGCCCATCCGGAGAAGGGGAGCTGTTTTTT. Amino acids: CASSPSGEGELFF.

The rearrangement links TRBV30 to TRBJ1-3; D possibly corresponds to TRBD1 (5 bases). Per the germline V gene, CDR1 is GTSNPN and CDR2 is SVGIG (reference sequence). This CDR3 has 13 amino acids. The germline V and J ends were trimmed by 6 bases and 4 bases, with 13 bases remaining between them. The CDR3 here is CACRDAGGNTIYF. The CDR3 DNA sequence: TGTGCCTGCCGGGACGCCGGAGGAAACACCATATATTTT.

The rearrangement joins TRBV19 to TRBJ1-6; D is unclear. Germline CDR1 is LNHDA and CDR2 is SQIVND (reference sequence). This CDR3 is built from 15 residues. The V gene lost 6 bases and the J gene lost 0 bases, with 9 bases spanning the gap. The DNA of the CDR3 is TGTGCCAGTAGCCCGGGCAGCTCCTATAATTCACCCCTCCACTTT. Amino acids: CASSPGSSYNSPLHF.

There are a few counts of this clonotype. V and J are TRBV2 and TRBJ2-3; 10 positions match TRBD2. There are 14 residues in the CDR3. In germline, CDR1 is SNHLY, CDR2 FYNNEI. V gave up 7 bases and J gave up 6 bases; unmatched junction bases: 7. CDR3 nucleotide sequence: TGTGCCAGCAATGAGCGGGGGGGTGGGGATACGCAGTATTTT. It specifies CASNERGGGDTQYF.